Sequencing of this TCR beta chain was carried out in a study of T cells in Graves' hyperthyroidism and ophthalmopathy. Study-level points and caveats: Among thyroid clonotypes expanded above 0.001, most also appeared in blood. Through a model of 13 V-J features, ophthalmopathy was separated from stable hyperthyroidism.

It was considered stable Graves' hyperthyroidism when ophthalmopathy did not progress within 18 months. Investigators excluded patients with uncontrolled infection, other autoimmune disease, pregnancy or lactation. From germline, CDR1 is LGHDT and CDR2 YNNKEL (reference sequence). CDR3 length: 16 amino acids. V shed 0 bases and J shed 0 bases, with 8 bases lying between them. This clonotype was counted ten times or more. Antigen unknown. Regions amplified from RNA transcripts were the TCR beta CDR3 regions. The primer set for the first-round RT-PCR of the TCR CDR3 was HTBI. TCRdb passed the multiplex PCR reads through MiXCR, listing each CDR3 protein once. The top ten clones hold under 55% of a sample with a few hundred thousand distinct CDR3 sequences, about 20% of them seen once.

The J gene is TRBJ1-4, the V gene TRBV3-1; no clear D. Sequencing used blood. The receptor was isolated from a woman aged 45 to 65 with Graves' hyperthyroidism. The CDR3 nucleotides read TGTGCCAGCAGCCAAGATAATCAGGCAACTAATGAAAAACTGTTTTTT. Translated, it gives CASSQDNQATNEKLFF.